Listed below are T cell receptor beta chains from one sample, sequenced in a study of blood T cell repertoires in COVID-19. TCRdb keeps only in-frame clones here, not all; method: immunoSEQ multiplex PCR. The table records about 94,000 clones, 80% to 90% of them present only once. Specimen: peripheral blood. These receptors came from a human donor with acute or convalescent COVID-19. The donor label of this sample is uncertain. The conserved cysteine and the conserved F or W are not part of the CDR3 here.

CDR3aa	v_gene
ASSQRDRPLT	TRBV28
ASSPRTSGEGYNEQF	TRBV5-1
ASVSLAGGTGELF	TRBV12-5
SVAAGMTGELF	TRBV29-1
ASSLEQGSGYT	TRBV5-1
ASSYSGRSETQY	TRBV7-2
ASSQGHSGGAYNEQF	TRBV4-1
AWSDPTGGGQPQH	TRBV30
ASSLILAGETDTQY	TRBV5-1
SVSGRNNEQF	TRBV29-1
ASSPPSGVGGYT	TRBV18
ASSQSGRGGNQPQH	TRBV23-1
ASSLLFREMDYNSNQPQH	TRBV7-4
ASSYSGQGATRNSPLH	TRBV6-2/TRBV6-3
ASSLKRGGPQETQY	TRBV7-6
ASSLQTSGGRYEQY	TRBV7-2
AWSVLAGGDEQF	TRBV30
ASSFEAAARTGELF	TRBV27
SGQTGGDYGYT	TRBV29-1
ASSFSRGSSGANVLT	TRBV5-4
ASSLDLMAGQTSYEQY	TRBV11-2
SVGAGSEAF	TRBV29-1
ASSSPGQGKDTIY	TRBV6-5
ASSIEGTFYEQY	TRBV19
AWGRRDNQPQH	TRBV30
ASSLQGAQEKLF	TRBV7-2
AWNLGLSGGYGYT	TRBV30
ASSYGDRNTGELF	TRBV6-5
ASTSWYWDRFTEAF	TRBV7-9
ASSPGLAGGRGIYNEQF	TRBV7-3
ASSSYDNGYT	TRBV27
ASSLGTESQPQH	TRBV7-9
ASSLGRRGFRDTQY	TRBV11-1
ASSGEATNEKLF	TRBV2
ASSEDLQRFNQPQH	TRBV6-1
ATSRGDSFNYEQY	TRBV15
ASTGRDRGAV	TRBV7-9
ASSRDSRTGEQY	TRBV10-1
AWSGGLAAQETQY	TRBV30
ASVEGSEAF	TRBV2
ASSFTGQAAEKLF	TRBV28
ASSKEVGEGQGGAKSYEQY	TRBV21-1